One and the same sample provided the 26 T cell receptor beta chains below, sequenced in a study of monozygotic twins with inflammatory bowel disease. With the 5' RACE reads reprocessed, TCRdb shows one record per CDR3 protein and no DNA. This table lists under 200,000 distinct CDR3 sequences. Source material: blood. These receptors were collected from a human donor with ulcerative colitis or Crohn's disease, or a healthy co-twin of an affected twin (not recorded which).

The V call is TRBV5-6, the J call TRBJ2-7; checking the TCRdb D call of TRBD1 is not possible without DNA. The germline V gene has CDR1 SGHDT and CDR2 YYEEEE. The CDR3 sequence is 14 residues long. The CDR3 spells CASSLGDTYYEQYF.

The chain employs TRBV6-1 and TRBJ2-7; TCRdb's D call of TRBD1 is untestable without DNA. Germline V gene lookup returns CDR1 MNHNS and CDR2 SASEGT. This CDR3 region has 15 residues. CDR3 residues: CASSESGTALYEQYF.

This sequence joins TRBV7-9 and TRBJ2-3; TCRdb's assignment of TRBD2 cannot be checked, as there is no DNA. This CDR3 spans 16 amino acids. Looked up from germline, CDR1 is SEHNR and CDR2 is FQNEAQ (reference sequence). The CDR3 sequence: CASSLGLAGVQDTQYF.

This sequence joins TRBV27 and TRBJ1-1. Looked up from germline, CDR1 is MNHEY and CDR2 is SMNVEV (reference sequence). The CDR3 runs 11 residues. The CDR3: CASRTAAEAFF.

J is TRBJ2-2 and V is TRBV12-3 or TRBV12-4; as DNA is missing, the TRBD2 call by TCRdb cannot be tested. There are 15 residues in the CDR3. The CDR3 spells CASTLSSATAGELFF.

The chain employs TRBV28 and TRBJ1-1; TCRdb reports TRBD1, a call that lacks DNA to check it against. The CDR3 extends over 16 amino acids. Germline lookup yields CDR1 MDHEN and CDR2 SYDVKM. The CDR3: CASSRINEGKGTEAFF.

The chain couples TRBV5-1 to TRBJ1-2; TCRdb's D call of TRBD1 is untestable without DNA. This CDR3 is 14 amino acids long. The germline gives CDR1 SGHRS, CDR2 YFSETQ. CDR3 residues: CASSYQGANYGYTF.

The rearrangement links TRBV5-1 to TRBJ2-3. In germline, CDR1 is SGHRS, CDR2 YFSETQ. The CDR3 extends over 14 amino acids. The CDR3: CASRVLSHTDTQYF. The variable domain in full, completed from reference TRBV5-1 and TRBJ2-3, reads KAGVTQTPRYLIKTRGQQVTLSCSPISGHRSVSWYQQTPGQGLQFLFEYFSETQRNKGNFPGRFSGRQFSNSRSEMNVSTLELGDSALYLCASRVLSHTDTQYFGPGTRLTVL.

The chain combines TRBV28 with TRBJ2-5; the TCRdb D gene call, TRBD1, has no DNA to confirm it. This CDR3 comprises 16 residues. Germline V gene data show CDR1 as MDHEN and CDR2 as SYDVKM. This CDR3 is CACSFRGFWGDETQYF. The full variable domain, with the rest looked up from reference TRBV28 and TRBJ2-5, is DVKVTQSSRYLVKRTGEKVFLECVQDMDHENMFWYRQDPGLGLRLIYFSYDVKMKEKGDIPEGYSVSREKKERFSLILESASTNQTSMYLCACSFRGFWGDETQYFGPGTRLLVL.

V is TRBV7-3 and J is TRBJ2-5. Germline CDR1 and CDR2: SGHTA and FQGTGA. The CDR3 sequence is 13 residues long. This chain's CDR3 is CASSLTGLETQYF.

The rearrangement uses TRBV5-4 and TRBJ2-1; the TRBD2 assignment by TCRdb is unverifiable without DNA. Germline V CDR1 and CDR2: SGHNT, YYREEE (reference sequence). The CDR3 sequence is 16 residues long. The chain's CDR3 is CASSFAPLAGGIEQFF.

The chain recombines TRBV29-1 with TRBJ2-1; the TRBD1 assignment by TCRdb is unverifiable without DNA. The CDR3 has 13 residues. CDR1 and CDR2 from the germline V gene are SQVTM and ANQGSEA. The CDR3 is CGGSKSSYNEQFF.

The CDR3 here is CASRPGARPGEQYF. The chain has TRBV25-1 and TRBJ2-7; no DNA is available, so the TRBD1 call from TCRdb remains unchecked. The length of the CDR3 is 14 residues. Germline V gene sequence: CDR1 MGHDK, CDR2 SYGVNS.

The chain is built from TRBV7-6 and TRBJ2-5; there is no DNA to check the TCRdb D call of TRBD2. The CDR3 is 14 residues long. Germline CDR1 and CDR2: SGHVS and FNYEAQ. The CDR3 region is CASSDLATQETQYF.

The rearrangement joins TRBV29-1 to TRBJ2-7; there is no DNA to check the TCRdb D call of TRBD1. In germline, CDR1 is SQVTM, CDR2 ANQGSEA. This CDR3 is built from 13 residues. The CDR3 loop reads CSATKGALYEQYF.

This CDR3 reads CASSYDSVSGNTIYF. The rearrangement links TRBV6-5 to TRBJ1-3; the D gene TCRdb calls, TRBD1, cannot be checked with no DNA. Looked up from germline, CDR1 is MNHEY and CDR2 is SVGAGI. There are 15 residues in the CDR3.

CDR3 residues: CASSQNLVQADTQYF. The V call is TRBV7-8, the J call TRBJ2-3; TCRdb names TRBD1, which stays unverified in the absence of DNA. The CDR3 is made up of 15 amino acids. Germline assignment: CDR1 SGHVS and CDR2 FQNEAQ.

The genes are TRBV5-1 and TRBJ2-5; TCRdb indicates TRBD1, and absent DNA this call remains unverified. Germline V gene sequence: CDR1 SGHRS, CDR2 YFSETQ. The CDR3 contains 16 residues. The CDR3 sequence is CASSLVGGTGQETQYF. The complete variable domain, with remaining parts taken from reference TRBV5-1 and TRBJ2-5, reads KAGVTQTPRYLIKTRGQQVTLSCSPISGHRSVSWYQQTPGQGLQFLFEYFSETQRNKGNFPGRFSGRQFSNSRSEMNVSTLELGDSALYLCASSLVGGTGQETQYFGPGTRLLVL.

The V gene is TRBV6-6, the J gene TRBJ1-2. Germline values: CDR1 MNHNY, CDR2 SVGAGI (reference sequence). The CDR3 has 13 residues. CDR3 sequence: CASSYLTNYGYTF.

CDR3 sequence: CASSPGLAGGSLAKNIQYF. This chain uses TRBV28 with TRBJ2-4; TCRdb proposes TRBD2, but this gene call is untestable without DNA. CDR1 and CDR2 from the germline V gene are MDHEN and SYDVKM. The CDR3 runs 19 residues. Variable domain in full (rest from reference TRBV28 and TRBJ2-4): DVKVTQSSRYLVKRTGEKVFLECVQDMDHENMFWYRQDPGLGLRLIYFSYDVKMKEKGDIPEGYSVSREKKERFSLILESASTNQTSMYLCASSPGLAGGSLAKNIQYFGAGTRLSVL.

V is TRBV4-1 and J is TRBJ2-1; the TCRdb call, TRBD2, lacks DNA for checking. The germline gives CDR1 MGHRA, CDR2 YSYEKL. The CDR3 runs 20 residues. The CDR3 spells CASSQLLGFLGTSGTHEQFF.

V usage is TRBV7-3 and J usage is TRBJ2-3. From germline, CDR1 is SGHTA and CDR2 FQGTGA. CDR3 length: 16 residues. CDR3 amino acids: CASSPQAFLGTDTQYF.

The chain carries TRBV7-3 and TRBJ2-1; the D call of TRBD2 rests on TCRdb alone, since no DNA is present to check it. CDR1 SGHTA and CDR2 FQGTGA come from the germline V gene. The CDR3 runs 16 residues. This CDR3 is CASSLPMGGGYNEQFF. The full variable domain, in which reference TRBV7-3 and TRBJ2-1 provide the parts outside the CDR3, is GAGVSQTPSNKVTEKGKYVELRCDPISGHTALYWYRQSLGQGPEFLIYFQGTGAADDSGLPNDRFFAVRPEGSVSTLKIQRTERGDSAVYLCASSLPMGGGYNEQFFGPGTRLTVL.

CDR3 amino acids: CASSVTSGASYEQYF. The rearrangement links TRBV10-2 to TRBJ2-7; TCRdb's D call, TRBD2, is unchecked because there is no DNA. This CDR3 region has 15 residues. Germline assignment: CDR1 WSHSY and CDR2 SAAADI.

The CDR3 sequence: CASSWALAGEPYNEQFF. The V and J genes are TRBV5-1 and TRBJ2-1; TCRdb's D gene call, TRBD2, goes unchecked for lack of DNA. The CDR3 runs 17 residues. Germline V lookup: CDR1 SGHRS, CDR2 YFSETQ.

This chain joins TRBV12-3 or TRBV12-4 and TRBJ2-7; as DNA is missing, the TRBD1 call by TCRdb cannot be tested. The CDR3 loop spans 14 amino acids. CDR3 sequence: CASSLVGGGDEQYF.